This is a list of T cell receptor beta chains from one sample in a study of radiotherapy plus CTLA-4 blockade in lung cancer. Generated by immunoSEQ multiplex PCR, the TCRdb table keeps only in-frame clones and is missing some. The sample contains roughly 54,000 clones, roughly 80% of which appear only once. The source was peripheral blood, collected from a patient treated with radiotherapy plus ipilimumab. The receptor set was obtained from a human donor with non-small cell lung cancer who had a partial response to radiotherapy plus ipilimumab. Each CDR3 is given with its conserved first and last residue. The D gene is left open where the match is weak. Rows give clone size only sometimes, using once, few, many, or a class for an expanded clone.

d_gene	v_gene	j_gene	abundance	CDR3nt	CDR3aa
.	TRBV30	TRBJ1-5	.	TGTGCCTGGAGAAGGGGCCAGAATCAGCCCCAGCATTTT	CAWRRGQNQPQHF
.	TRBV5-1	TRBJ2-5	.	TGCGCCAGCAGCCCCGGTCCCACCAGAGGAAAAGAGACCCAGTACTTC	CASSPGPTRGKETQYF
.	TRBV5-1	TRBJ2-7	few	TGCGCCAGCAGCTTGGGACAGATCTCCTACGAGCAGTACTTC	CASSLGQISYEQYF
.	TRBV9	TRBJ2-2	.	TGTGCCAGCAGCACCCGACAGCCCGGGGAGCTGTTTTTT	CASSTRQPGELFF
TRBD2	TRBV6-1	TRBJ2-3	.	TGTGCCAGCAGAGCCTTACGGGGGGGCCAAGATACGCAGTATTTT	CASRALRGGQDTQYF
TRBD1	TRBV30	TRBJ2-7	.	TGTGCCTGGACTCTCGGGGGGACAGGGTTTCACGAGCAGTACTTC	CAWTLGGTGFHEQYF
.	TRBV11-2	TRBJ2-7	.	TGTGCCAGCAGCGTGACCGCTAGCTCCTACGAGCAGTACTTC	CASSVTASSYEQYF
TRBD1	TRBV4-2	TRBJ1-2	.	TGTGCCAGCAGCCAAGAGGCACAGGGGTATGGCTACACCTTC	CASSQEAQGYGYTF
.	TRBV27	TRBJ1-4	.	TGTGCCAGCAGCTCCTTCTCGGGTCCGGCTAATGAAAAACTGTTTTTT	CASSSFSGPANEKLFF
.	TRBV4-1	TRBJ2-5	.	TGCGCCAGCAGCCCCGAGACAAGGCAAGAGACCCAGTACTTC	CASSPETRQETQYF
.	TRBV2	TRBJ2-1	.	TGTGCCAGCAGGAACAACAATGAGCAGTTCTTC	CASRNNNEQFF
.	TRBV27	TRBJ1-6	.	TGTGCCAGCAGTTTGAACAGTCTTAGTTCACCCCTCCACTTT	CASSLNSLSSPLHF
TRBD1	TRBV5-4	TRBJ2-5	.	TGTGCCAGCAGCCCACAGGGGTCGCTGGGGACCCAGTACTTC	CASSPQGSLGTQYF
TRBD1	TRBV19	TRBJ2-7	.	TGTGCCAGTAGTGCCCTTACAGGGGGCTCCGAGCAGTACTTC	CASSALTGGSEQYF
.	TRBV2	TRBJ1-4	few	TGTGCCAGCAGTGAAGGCGGAGACGGTTATGAAAAACTGTTTTTT	CASSEGGDGYEKLFF
.	TRBV9	TRBJ2-7	.	TGTGCCAGCAGCGTAGGGGACTCCCAAGCGACCTACGAGCAGTACTTC	CASSVGDSQATYEQYF
TRBD2	TRBV6-5	TRBJ2-7	.	TGTGCCAGCAGTGTAGCGGGGGGCTACGAGCAGTACTTC	CASSVAGGYEQYF
.	TRBV7-9	TRBJ1-5	few	TGTGCCAGCCGACAGGGCAATCAGCCCCAGCATTTT	CASRQGNQPQHF
.	TRBV28	TRBJ1-4	.	TGTGCCAGCAGCCCGACCTTAACAGGGTTTGTTGAAAAACTGTTTTTT	CASSPTLTGFVEKLFF
.	TRBV6-5	TRBJ1-1	.	TGTGCCAGCCAACTGGCCAGGGAATTGATCACTGAAGCTTTCTTT	CASQLARELITEAFF
.	TRBV20-1	TRBJ1-2	.	TGCAGTGCTAGAGTAACCTACGGCTACACCTTC	CSARVTYGYTF
TRBD1	TRBV11-3	TRBJ1-1	.	TGTGCCAGCAGCGTTGGACAGGGAGTGAACACTGAAGCTTTCTTT	CASSVGQGVNTEAFF
TRBD1	TRBV19	TRBJ1-4	few	TGTGCCAGTAGTATTCCGGGACAGAATGAAAAACTGTTTTTT	CASSIPGQNEKLFF
.	TRBV7-2	TRBJ1-6	.	TGTGCCAGCAGCTTAGTTGGGGGAGGACTATTTAATTCACCCCTCCACTTT	CASSLVGGGLFNSPLHF
TRBD1	TRBV6-5	TRBJ2-2	.	TGTGCCAGCAAACTGTCACAGGGGGACACCGGGGAGCTGTTTTTT	CASKLSQGDTGELFF
TRBD2	TRBV11-2	TRBJ2-3	.	TGTGCCAGCAGCGAAGCGGGGGGGCTTACAGATACGCAGTATTTT	CASSEAGGLTDTQYF
.	TRBV9	TRBJ2-3	.	TGTGCCAGCAGTTTTCAGGGGTGGGCAGATACGCAGTATTTT	CASSFQGWADTQYF
.	TRBV6-5	TRBJ2-7	few	TGTGCCAGCAGTTACGGTGTTTTGAGGGAGCAGTACTTC	CASSYGVLREQYF
TRBD1	TRBV27	TRBJ1-4	once	TGTGCCAGCAGTCGGGACAGGGCGTCTAATGAAAAACTGTTTTTT	CASSRDRASNEKLFF